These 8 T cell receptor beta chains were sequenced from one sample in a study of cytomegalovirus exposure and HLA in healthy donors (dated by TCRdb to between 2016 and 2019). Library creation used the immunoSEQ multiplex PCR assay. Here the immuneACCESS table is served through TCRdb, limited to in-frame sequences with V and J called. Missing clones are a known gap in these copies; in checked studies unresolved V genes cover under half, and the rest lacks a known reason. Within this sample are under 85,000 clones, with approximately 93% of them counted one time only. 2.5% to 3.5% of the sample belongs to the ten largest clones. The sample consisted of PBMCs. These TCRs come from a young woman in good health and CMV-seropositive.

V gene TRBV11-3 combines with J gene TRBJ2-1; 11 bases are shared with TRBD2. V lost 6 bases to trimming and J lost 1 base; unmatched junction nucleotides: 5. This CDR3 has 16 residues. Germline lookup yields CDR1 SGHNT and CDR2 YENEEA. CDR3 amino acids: CASRPGTSGSYNEQFF. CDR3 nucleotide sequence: TGTGCCAGCAGACCCGGGACTAGCGGATCCTACAATGAGCAGTTCTTC.

As DNA, the CDR3 is TGTGCCAGCAGTGCCGGGACACACGAAACTTATGGCTACACCTTC. The encoded protein is CASSAGTHETYGYTF. This chain connects TRBV6-1 to TRBJ1-2; maybe TRBD1 (6 bases). Trimming shortened V by 4 bases and J by 5 bases, and 17 bases separated the two germline ends. Germline V CDR1 and CDR2: MNHNS, SASEGT. The length of the CDR3 is 15 residues.

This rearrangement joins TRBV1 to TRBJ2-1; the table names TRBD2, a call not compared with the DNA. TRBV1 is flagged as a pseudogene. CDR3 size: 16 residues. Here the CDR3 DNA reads TGCACCAGCAGCCAAGGAGGGCGGGGCCGGTTCAATGAGCAGTTCTTC. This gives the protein CTSSQGGRGRFNEQFF.

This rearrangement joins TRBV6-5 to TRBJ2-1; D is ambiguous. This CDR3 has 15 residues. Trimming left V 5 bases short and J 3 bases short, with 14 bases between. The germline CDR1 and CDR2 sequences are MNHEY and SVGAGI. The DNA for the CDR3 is TGTGCCAGCAGTCCCCCTGGGCACAACTACAATGAGCAGTTCTTC. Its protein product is CASSPPGHNYNEQFF.

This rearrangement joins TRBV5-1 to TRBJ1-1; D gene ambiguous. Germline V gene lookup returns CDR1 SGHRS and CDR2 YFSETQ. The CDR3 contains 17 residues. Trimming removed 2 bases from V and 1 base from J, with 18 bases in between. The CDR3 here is CASSLSTHPPGNTEAFF. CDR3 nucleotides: TGCGCCAGCAGCTTATCGACACACCCTCCTGGGAACACTGAAGCTTTCTTT.

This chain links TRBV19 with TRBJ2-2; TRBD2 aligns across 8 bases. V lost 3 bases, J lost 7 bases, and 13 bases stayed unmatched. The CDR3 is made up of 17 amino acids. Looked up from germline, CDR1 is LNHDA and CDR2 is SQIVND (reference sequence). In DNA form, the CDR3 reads TGTGCCAGTAGTATTTTGCACGGGAGGGCCACTGGCGGGGAGCTGTTTTTT. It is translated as CASSILHGRATGGELFF.

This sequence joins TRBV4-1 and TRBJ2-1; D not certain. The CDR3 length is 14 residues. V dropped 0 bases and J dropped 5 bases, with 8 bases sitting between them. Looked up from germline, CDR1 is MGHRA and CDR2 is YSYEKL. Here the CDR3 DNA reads TGCGCCAGCAGCCAAGAGGGTGAGGACAATGAGCAGTTCTTC. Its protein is CASSQEGEDNEQFF.

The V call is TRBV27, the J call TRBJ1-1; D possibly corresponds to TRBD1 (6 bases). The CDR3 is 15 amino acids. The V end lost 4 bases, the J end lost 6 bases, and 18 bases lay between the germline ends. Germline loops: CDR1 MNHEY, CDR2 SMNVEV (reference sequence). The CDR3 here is CASSSLNRDVAEAFF. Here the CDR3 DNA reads TGTGCCAGCAGTTCCCTGAACAGGGATGTCGCTGAAGCTTTCTTT.